These 20 T cell receptor beta chains were all obtained from the same sample, sequenced in a study of blood T cells in healthy people across ages. A J-beta primer mix and a sample-barcoded 5' primer were used in a second PCR of roughly 7 to 12 cycles. TCRdb re-called the 5' RACE reads through MiXCR, storing one row per CDR3 protein. The repertoire holds some 940,000 distinct CDR3 sequences, with roughly 28% as singletons. These sequences were also reported in another study, on T cells of mothers and their children.

The sequenced material came from blood. These receptor sequences come from a woman aged 40 to 49 in good health.

Concerning this clonotype itself: A junction boundary mismatches the germline segment, possibly from a read error. The chain has TRBV5-1 and TRBJ2-5; TRBD1 matches at 9 bases. Looked up from germline, CDR1 is SGHRS and CDR2 is YFSETQ. The CDR3 is made up of 13 amino acids. CDR3 residues: CAGSEGQGKTQYF. The CDR3 nucleotides read TGCGCCGGCAGCGAGGGACAGGGAAAGACCCAGTACTTC.

This clonotype has ten or more counts. This rearrangement joins TRBV7-2 to TRBJ2-1, with 8 bases that match TRBD2. The CDR3 has 16 residues. The trim removed 1 base at V and 6 bases at J, leaving 8 bases unmatched. CDR1 and CDR2 from the germline V gene are SGHTA and FQGNSA. CDR3 residues: CASSLEGTSPGNEQFF. The CDR3 nucleotides are TGTGCCAGCAGCTTAGAAGGGACTAGTCCTGGCAATGAGCAGTTCTTC.

The chain couples TRBV20-1 to TRBJ2-7; D may be TRBD2 (7 bases). Germline V lookup: CDR1 DFQATT, CDR2 SNEGSKA (reference sequence). V gave up 6 bases and J gave up 3 bases, with 18 bases separating them. The CDR3 is made up of 14 amino acids. In DNA, the CDR3 is TGCAGTGCGGTCCGACGGGGGGCCCGCTACGAGCAGTACTTC. Amino acids: CSAVRRGARYEQYF.

This clonotype was detected only a few times. The chain links TRBV20-1 to TRBJ2-3, with D possibly matching TRBD1 (6 bases). The ends were cut back, 8 bases at V and 14 bases at J, with 29 bases in the middle. CDR1 and CDR2 from the germline V gene are DFQATT and SNEGSKA (reference sequence). The CDR3 covers 14 residues. The CDR3 reads CSRTKTGGTDTRYF. CDR3 in DNA: TGCAGTCGAACGAAGACAGGCGGCACAGATACGAGGTATTTT.

The chain couples TRBV28 to TRBJ1-5, with 7 nucleotides matching TRBD1. V gave up 4 bases and J gave up 5 bases; unmatched junction bases: 8. CDR1 is MDHEN and CDR2 is SYDVKM in the germline V gene. CDR3 length: 15 amino acids. CDR3 protein: CASSSDRVGYQPQHF. CDR3 coding DNA: TGTGCCAGCAGTTCCGACAGGGTGGGTTATCAGCCCCAGCATTTT.

The chain uses TRBV3-1 and TRBJ2-7; 7 bases map to TRBD1. This CDR3 has 13 residues. V was clipped by 6 bases and J by 3 bases; unmatched bases: 5. CDR1 is LGHDT, CDR2 YNNKEL, per germline (reference sequence). The CDR3 reads CASRRQGDYEQYF. The CDR3 bases are TGTGCCAGCAGAAGACAGGGAGACTACGAGCAGTACTTC.

The chain combines TRBV6-6 with TRBJ1-1; D not certain. The germline CDR1 and CDR2 sequences are MNHNY and SVGAGI (reference sequence). This CDR3 is built from 13 residues. Trimming cost V 5 bases and J 2 bases, with 9 bases left between them. In DNA form, the CDR3 reads TGTGCCAGCAGTCGGCAGATAAACACTGAAGCTTTCTTT. Its translation: CASSRQINTEAFF.

Of note for this clonotype: One junction end does not reproduce the germline sequence, and a read error may be involved. The CDR3 DNA follows: TGTGCCAGCAGTTTAGCAGCCAGGGGATTATCCTGCGAGCAGTACTTC. It specifies CASSLAARGLSCEQYF. The rearrangement uses TRBV12-3 or TRBV12-4 and TRBJ2-5, with D possibly being TRBD1 (6 bases). TRBJ2-7 matches the DNA end more closely, so the J call is doubtful. CDR3 size: 16 residues.

The genes are TRBV7-2 and TRBJ2-1; no clear D. The V and J ends lost 5 bases and 5 bases respectively, with 16 bases between them. CDR1 and CDR2 from the germline V gene are SGHTA and FQGNSA. This CDR3 has 15 amino acids. The CDR3 DNA reads as TGTGCCAGCAGCGTTCTCTCGCCGTATGACAATGAGCAGTTCTTC. This codes for CASSVLSPYDNEQFF. Looking up the rest from reference TRBV7-2 and TRBJ2-1 gives the full variable domain: GAGVSQSPSNKVTEKGKDVELRCDPISGHTALYWYRQSLGQGLEFLIYFQGNSAPDKSGLPSDRFSAERTGGSVSTLTIQRTQQEDSAVYLCASSVLSPYDNEQFFGPGTRLTVL.

This clonotype was picked up many times. The V and J genes are TRBV7-2 and TRBJ2-7; TRBD2 agrees at 7 bases. Germline CDR1 is SGHTA and CDR2 is FQGNSA. J lost 3 bases, V lost 5 bases, and 19 bases had no gene match. This CDR3 contains 18 residues. The CDR3 reads CASSPPSFGGVTYYEQYF. CDR3 nucleotide sequence: TGTGCCAGCAGCCCACCTTCTTTTGGGGGGGTGACTTACTACGAGCAGTACTTC.

The rearrangement uses TRBV6-1 and TRBJ2-1; possibly TRBD1 for D (6 bases). CDR3 length equals 15 residues. Between the trimmed V and J ends, which lost 5 bases and 5 bases, there was a span of 16 bases. Germline V gene sequence: CDR1 MNHNS, CDR2 SASEGT. The CDR3 DNA sequence: TGTGCCAGCAGTCTCTCCTGGACAGCCGACAATGAGCAGTTCTTC. It encodes CASSLSWTADNEQFF.

The rearrangement links TRBV24-1 to TRBJ2-3, with D uncertain. The germline gives CDR1 KGHDR, CDR2 SFDVKD. Between the trimmed V and J ends, which lost 7 bases and 2 bases, there was a span of 18 bases. The CDR3 is 16 residues long. CDR3 nucleotides: TGTGCCACCAGCGATATCCTTCTTTCACCCACAGATACGCAGTATTTT. The encoded protein is CATSDILLSPTDTQYF.

A note on this clonotype: A read error is possible here, since a much larger clone lies one base away. The rearrangement joins TRBV20-1 to TRBJ2-5; D call uncertain. The CDR3 has 17 residues. Trimming took 1 base from V and 11 from J, leaving 29 bases between them. Germline V gene data show CDR1 as DFQATT and CDR2 as SNEGSKA (reference sequence). The CDR3 region is CSARGWLSPRPHNEQYF. The DNA for the CDR3 is TGCAGTGCTAGAGGGTGGCTTAGCCCAAGACCCCACAATGAGCAGTACTTC.

This clonotype was counted only a few times. The chain has TRBV7-9 and TRBJ1-2; 8 bases match TRBD1. CDR3 length equals 15 residues. Per the germline V gene, CDR1 is SEHNR and CDR2 is FQNEAQ (reference sequence). V shed 4 bases, J shed 3 bases, and the junction held 7 bases outside the gene matches. Here the CDR3 DNA reads TGTGCCAGCAGCTACGACAGGGGAGAGTACTATGGCTACACCTTC. Its translation: CASSYDRGEYYGYTF. Full variable domain (missing parts from reference TRBV7-9 and TRBJ1-2): DTGVSQNPRHKITKRGQNVTFRCDPISEHNRLYWYRQTLGQGPEFLTYFQNEAQLEKSRLLSDRFSAERPKGSFSTLEIQRTEQGDSAMYLCASSYDRGEYYGYTFGSGTRLTVV.

The V and J genes are TRBV3-1 and TRBJ2-3, with D tentatively TRBD1 (6 bases). Germline lookup yields CDR1 LGHDT and CDR2 YNNKEL (reference sequence). The CDR3 length is 14 residues. V dropped 4 bases and J dropped 9 bases, with 17 bases sitting between them. The CDR3 region is CASSRRGESRTQYF. CDR3 bases: TGTGCCAGCAGCCGCAGGGGAGAGTCGAGAACGCAGTATTTT.

The sample holds a few counts of this clonotype. CDR3 bases: TGTGCCAGCAGCCGATCCGGGACAGAAGAAGCCACCAAAGAGACCCAGTACTTC. Protein product: CASSRSGTEEATKETQYF. This sequence joins TRBV14 and TRBJ2-5; 7 bases are shared with TRBD1. Germline lookup yields CDR1 SGHDN and CDR2 FVKESK. The CDR3 consists of 18 residues. Unmatched junction bases numbered 17, after V lost 4 bases and J lost 3 bases. The full variable domain, completed using reference TRBV14 and TRBJ2-5, is EAGVTQFPSHSVIEKGQTVTLRCDPISGHDNLYWYRRVMGKEIKFLLHFVKESKQDESGMPNNRFLAERTGGTYSTLKVQPAELEDSGVYFCASSRSGTEEATKETQYFGPGTRLLVL.

The V and J genes are TRBV9 and TRBJ1-2; unclear D gene. V lost 2 bases and J 9 bases, leaving 8 bases between the germline ends. The germline gives CDR1 SGDLS, CDR2 YYNGEE. This CDR3 comprises 11 residues. CDR3 DNA sequence: TGTGCCAGCAGCGTTAGAGGGAGCTACACCTTC. This gives the protein CASSVRGSYTF.

This clonotype has a handful of counts. The rearrangement links TRBV20-1 to TRBJ1-2, with 8 nucleotides matching TRBD1. Germline lookup yields CDR1 DFQATT and CDR2 SNEGSKA (reference sequence). There are 18 residues in the CDR3. V was clipped by 3 bases and J by 3 bases; unmatched bases: 18. CDR3 region: CSASKRGGQTRGHYGYTF. The CDR3 nucleotides are TGCAGTGCTAGTAAGAGGGGAGGTCAGACCAGGGGGCACTATGGCTACACCTTC.

V gene TRBV24-1 combines with J gene TRBJ2-3; TRBD1 matches 10 bases. The CDR3 loop spans 16 amino acids. J was trimmed by 3 bases and V by 9 bases; bases with no gene match: 11. Germline-derived CDR1 and CDR2 are KGHDR and SFDVKD. CDR3 sequence (DNA): TGTGCCACCCGGGACAGGGGAGCCTTTGGTACAGATACGCAGTATTTT. Translating gives CATRDRGAFGTDTQYF.

This clonotype has ten or more counts. The chain couples TRBV12-3 or TRBV12-4 to TRBJ2-5; 9 bases map to TRBD1. The J call could be wrong; TRBJ2-7 is a better fit for the DNA end. The CDR3 is 13 amino acids. Written as DNA, the CDR3 is TGTGCCAGCACACAGGGGGCGATCGACGAGCAGTACTTC. Amino acids: CASTQGAIDEQYF.